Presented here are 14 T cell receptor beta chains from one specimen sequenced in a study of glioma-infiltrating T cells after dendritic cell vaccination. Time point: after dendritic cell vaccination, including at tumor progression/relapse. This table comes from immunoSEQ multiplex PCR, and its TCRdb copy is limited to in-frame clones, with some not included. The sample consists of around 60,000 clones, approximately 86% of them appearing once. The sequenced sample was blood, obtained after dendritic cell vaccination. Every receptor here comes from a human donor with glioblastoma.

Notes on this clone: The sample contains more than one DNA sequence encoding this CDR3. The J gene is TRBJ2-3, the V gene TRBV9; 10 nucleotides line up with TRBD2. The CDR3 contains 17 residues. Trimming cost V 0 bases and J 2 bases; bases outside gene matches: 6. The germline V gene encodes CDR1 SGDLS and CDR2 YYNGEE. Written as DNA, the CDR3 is TGTGCCAGCAGCGTAGCTGGGCTAGCGGGGGCCACAGATACGCAGTATTTT. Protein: CASSVAGLAGATDTQYF.

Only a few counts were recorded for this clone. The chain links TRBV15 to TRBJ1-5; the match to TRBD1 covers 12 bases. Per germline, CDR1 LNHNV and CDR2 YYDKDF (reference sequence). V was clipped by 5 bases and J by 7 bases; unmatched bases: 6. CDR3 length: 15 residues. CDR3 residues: CATSDRDRGRQPQHF. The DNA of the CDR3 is TGTGCCACCAGCGACCGGGACAGGGGGCGACAGCCCCAGCATTTT.

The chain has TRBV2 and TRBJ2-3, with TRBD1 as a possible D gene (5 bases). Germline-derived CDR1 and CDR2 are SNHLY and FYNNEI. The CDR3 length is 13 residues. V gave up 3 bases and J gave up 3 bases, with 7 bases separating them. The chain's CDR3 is CASSDRATDTQYF. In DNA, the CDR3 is TGTGCCAGCAGTGACAGGGCTACAGATACGCAGTATTTT.

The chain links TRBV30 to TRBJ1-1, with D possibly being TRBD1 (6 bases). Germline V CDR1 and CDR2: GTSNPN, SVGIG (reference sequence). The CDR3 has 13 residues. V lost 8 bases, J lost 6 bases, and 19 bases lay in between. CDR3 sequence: CAGEGGELAEAFF. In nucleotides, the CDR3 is TGTGCCGGGGAAGGGGGAGAACTGGCTGAAGCTTTCTTT. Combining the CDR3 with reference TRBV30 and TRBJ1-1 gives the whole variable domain SQTIHQWPATLVQPVGSPLSLECTVEGTSNPNLYWYRQAAGRGLQLLFYSVGIGQISSEVPQNLSASRPQDRQFILSSKKLLLSDSGFYLCAGEGGELAEAFFGQGTRLTVV.

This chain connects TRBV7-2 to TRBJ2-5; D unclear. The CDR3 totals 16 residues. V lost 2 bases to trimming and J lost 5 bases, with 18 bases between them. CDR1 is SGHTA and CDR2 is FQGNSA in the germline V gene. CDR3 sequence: CASSLSSLAVGETQYF. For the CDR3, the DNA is TGTGCCAGCAGCTTATCCTCCCTGGCGGTCGGGGAGACCCAGTACTTC.

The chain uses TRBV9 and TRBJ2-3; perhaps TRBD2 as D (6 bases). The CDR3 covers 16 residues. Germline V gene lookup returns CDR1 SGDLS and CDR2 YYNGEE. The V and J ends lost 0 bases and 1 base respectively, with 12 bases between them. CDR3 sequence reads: CASSVAGSGGTDTQYF. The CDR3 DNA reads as TGTGCCAGCAGCGTAGCGGGTAGCGGAGGCACAGATACGCAGTATTTT.

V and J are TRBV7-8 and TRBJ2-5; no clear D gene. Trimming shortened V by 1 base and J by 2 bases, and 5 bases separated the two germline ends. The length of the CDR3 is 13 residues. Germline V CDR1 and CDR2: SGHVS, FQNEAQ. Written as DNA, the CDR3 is TGTGCCAGCAGCTTAGGACAACAAGAGACCCAGTACTTC. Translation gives CASSLGQQETQYF.

CDR3 nucleotides: TGTGCCAGCACCTGGGACAAAATTGACGCATTACGCTACAATGAGCAGTTCTTC. It specifies CASTWDKIDALRYNEQFF. The chain recombines TRBV21-1 with TRBJ2-1; the D call of TRBD1 is as the table states it, not checked on the DNA. TRBV21-1 is a known pseudogene. This CDR3 comprises 18 residues.

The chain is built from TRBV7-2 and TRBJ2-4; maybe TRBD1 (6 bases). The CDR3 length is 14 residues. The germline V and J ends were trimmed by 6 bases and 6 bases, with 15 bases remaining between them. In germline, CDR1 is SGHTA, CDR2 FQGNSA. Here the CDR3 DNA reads TGTGCCAGCAGTTTTAGGGACATTCTAAACATTCAGTACTTC. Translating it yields CASSFRDILNIQYF.

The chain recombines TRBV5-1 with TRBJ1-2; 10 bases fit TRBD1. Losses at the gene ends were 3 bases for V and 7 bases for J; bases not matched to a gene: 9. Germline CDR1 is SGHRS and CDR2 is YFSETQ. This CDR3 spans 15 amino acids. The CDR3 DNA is TGCGCCAGCAGCTATATCGCCGGGACAGGGGTTGGCTACACCTTC. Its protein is CASSYIAGTGVGYTF.

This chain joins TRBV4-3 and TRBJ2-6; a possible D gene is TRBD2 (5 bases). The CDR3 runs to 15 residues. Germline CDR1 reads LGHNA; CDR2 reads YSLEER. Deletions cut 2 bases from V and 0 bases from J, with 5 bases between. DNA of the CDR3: TGCGCCAGCAGCCAAACTAGCTCTGGGGCCAACGTCCTGACTTTC. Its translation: CASSQTSSGANVLTF.

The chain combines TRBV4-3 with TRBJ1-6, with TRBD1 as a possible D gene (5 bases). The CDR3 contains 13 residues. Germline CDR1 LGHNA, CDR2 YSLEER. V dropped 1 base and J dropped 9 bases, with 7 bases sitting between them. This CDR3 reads CASSQGTSSPLHF. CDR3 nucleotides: TGCGCCAGCAGCCAAGGGACAAGTTCACCCCTCCACTTT.

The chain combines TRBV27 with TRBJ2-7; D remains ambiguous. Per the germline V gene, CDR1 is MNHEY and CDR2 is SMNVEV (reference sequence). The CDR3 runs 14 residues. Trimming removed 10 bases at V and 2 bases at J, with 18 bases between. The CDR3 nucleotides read TGTGCCACCTCCCGGGTTCCCCCTCCCTACGAGCAGTACTTC. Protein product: CATSRVPPPYEQYF.

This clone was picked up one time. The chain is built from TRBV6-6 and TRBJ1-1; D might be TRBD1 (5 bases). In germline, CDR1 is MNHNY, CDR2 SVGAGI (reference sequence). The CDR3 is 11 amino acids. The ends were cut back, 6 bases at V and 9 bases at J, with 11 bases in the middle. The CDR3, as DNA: TGTGCCAGCAGCCGCGACAGTAAAGCTTTCTTT. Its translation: CASSRDSKAFF.